This TCR beta chain stems from a study of human T cells and chemical hapten exposure. Time point described: pre-sensitization, week 0. The treatment was: therapeutic diphenylcyclopropenone sensitization with weekly scalp DPC. Each CDR3 protein gets one entry after TCRdb re-called the RACE reads with MiXCR. The table records fewer than 350,000 distinct CDR3 sequences, around 7.3% of them present only once. This CDR3 contains 13 residues. V shed 0 bases and J shed 0 bases, with 2 bases lying between them. From germline, CDR1 is SNHLY and CDR2 FYNNEI. This clonotype was seen many times. The clonotype originates from a young man with alopecia areata. Some clones in this sample may be carry-over from other donors' samples. The sample was whole blood, taken in connection with sensitization to the hapten diphenylcyclopropenone (DPC). The V call is TRBV2, the J call TRBJ1-2; no firm D call. The CDR3 DNA reads TGTGCCAGCAGTGAAGCCCCTAACTATGGCTACACCTTC. This translates into CASSEAPNYGYTF. The whole variable domain, filled in from reference TRBV2 and TRBJ1-2, reads EPEVTQTPSHQVTQMGQEVILRCVPISNHLYFYWYRQILGQKVEFLVSFYNNEISEKSEIFDDQFSVERPDGSNFTLKIRSTKLEDSAMYFCASSEAPNYGYTFGSGTRLTVV.